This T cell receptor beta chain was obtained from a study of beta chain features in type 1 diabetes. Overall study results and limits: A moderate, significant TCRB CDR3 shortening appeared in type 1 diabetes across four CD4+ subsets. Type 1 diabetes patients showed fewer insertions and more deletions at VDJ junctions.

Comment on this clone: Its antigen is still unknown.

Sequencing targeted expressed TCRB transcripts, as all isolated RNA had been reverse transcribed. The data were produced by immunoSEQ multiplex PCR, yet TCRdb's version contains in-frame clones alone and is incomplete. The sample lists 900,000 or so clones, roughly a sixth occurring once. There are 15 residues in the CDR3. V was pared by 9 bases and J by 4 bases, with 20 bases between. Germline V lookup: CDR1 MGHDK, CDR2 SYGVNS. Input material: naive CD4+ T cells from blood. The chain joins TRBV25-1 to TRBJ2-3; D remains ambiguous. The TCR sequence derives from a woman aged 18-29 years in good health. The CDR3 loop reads CARTTHGTLADTQYF. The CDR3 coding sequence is TGTGCCAGGACGACTCACGGTACCTTGGCAGATACGCAGTATTTT.